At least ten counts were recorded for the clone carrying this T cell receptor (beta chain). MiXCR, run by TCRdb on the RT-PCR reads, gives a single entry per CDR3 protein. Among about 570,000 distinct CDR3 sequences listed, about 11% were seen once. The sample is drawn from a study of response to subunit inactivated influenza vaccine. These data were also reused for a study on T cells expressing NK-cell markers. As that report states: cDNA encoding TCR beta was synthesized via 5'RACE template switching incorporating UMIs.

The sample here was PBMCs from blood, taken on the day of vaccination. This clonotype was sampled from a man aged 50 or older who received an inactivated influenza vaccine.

CDR3 sequence (DNA): TGTGCCAGCAGCCGAGATCGGGGGGCCGACAATGAGCAGTTCTTC. Protein product: CASSRDRGADNEQFF. J is TRBJ2-1 and V is TRBV4-2; possible D gene TRBD2, 7 bases. CDR1 is LGHNA, CDR2 YNFKEQ, per germline. CDR3 length: 15 residues. The V and J ends lost 4 bases and 5 bases respectively, with 15 bases between them.